A single sample is the source of the 20 T cell receptor beta chains below, sequenced in a study of T cell responses to AZD1222 COVID-19 vaccine. The repertoire was sequenced with immunoSEQ multiplex PCR; TCRdb's copy has only in-frame clones and lacks some. Among some 150,000 clones listed, around 90% were seen once. Sequencing was performed on peripheral blood, taken 28 days after the second dose of the MenACWY control vaccine. The source is an adult who received the MenACWY meningococcal vaccine as a control.

The chain combines TRBV7-9 with TRBJ2-1; the match to TRBD2 covers 9 bases. After removal of 3 bases from V and 2 bases from J, the junction contained 5 bases not matched to a gene. The CDR3 length is 16 residues. Germline V gene data show CDR1 as SEHNR and CDR2 as FQNEAQ (reference sequence). CDR3 nucleotides: TGTGCCAGCAGCTTTAGCGGGAGAGTCACCTACAATGAGCAGTTCTTC. Its translation is CASSFSGRVTYNEQFF. The whole variable domain, filled in from reference TRBV7-9 and TRBJ2-1, reads DTGVSQNPRHKITKRGQNVTFRCDPISEHNRLYWYRQTLGQGPEFLTYFQNEAQLEKSRLLSDRFSAERPKGSFSTLEIQRTEQGDSAMYLCASSFSGRVTYNEQFFGPGTRLTVL.

V gene TRBV5-8 combines with J gene TRBJ1-1, with 7 nucleotides matching TRBD1. CDR1 is SGHTS and CDR2 is YDEGEE in the germline V gene. The V and J ends lost 3 bases and 1 base, in that order; junction bases with no gene match: 3. The CDR3 runs 14 residues. The CDR3 is CASSSRTGNTEAFF. The CDR3 nucleotides read TGTGCCAGCAGCTCGCGGACAGGGAACACTGAAGCTTTCTTT.

Written as DNA, the CDR3 is TGCGCCAGCAGCTCCGTGGCAGGGGGGGTCATGAACACTGAAGCTTTCTTT. The encoded protein is CASSSVAGGVMNTEAFF. The chain has TRBV5-1 and TRBJ1-1; TRBD1 agrees at 7 bases. The germline gives CDR1 SGHRS, CDR2 YFSETQ. V trimming: 3 bases; J trimming: 0 bases; junction bases outside the gene matches: 11. The CDR3 has 17 residues.

The rearrangement uses TRBV19 and TRBJ1-1; 10 bases align to TRBD1. The ends lost 6 bases at V and 6 bases at J; junction bases unmatched: 4. CDR1 and CDR2 from the germline V gene are LNHDA and SQIVND (reference sequence). There are 13 residues in the CDR3. The chain's CDR3 is CASSLGQGAEAFF. CDR3 bases: TGTGCCAGTAGCCTCGGACAGGGGGCTGAAGCTTTCTTT.

The chain recombines TRBV7-9 with TRBJ1-2; no firm D call. There are 13 residues in the CDR3. V was clipped by 5 bases and J by 5 bases, with 12 bases between them. CDR1 is SEHNR and CDR2 is FQNEAQ in the germline V gene (reference sequence). Here the CDR3 DNA reads TGTGCCAGCAGCAAAGGGTCGGAGTATGGCTACACCTTC. This translates into CASSKGSEYGYTF. The whole variable domain, filled in from reference TRBV7-9 and TRBJ1-2, reads DTGVSQNPRHKITKRGQNVTFRCDPISEHNRLYWYRQTLGQGPEFLTYFQNEAQLEKSRLLSDRFSAERPKGSFSTLEIQRTEQGDSAMYLCASSKGSEYGYTFGSGTRLTVV.

The rearrangement joins TRBV6-2 or TRBV6-3 to TRBJ1-1; no definite D call. The germline CDR1 and CDR2 sequences are MNHEY and SVGEGT. Between the trimmed V and J ends, which lost 2 bases and 10 bases, there was a span of 14 bases. This CDR3 contains 13 residues. CDR3 loop: CASSYRGGLGAFF. The CDR3 bases are TGTGCCAGCAGTTACAGAGGCGGACTGGGAGCTTTCTTT.

The chain joins TRBV5-1 to TRBJ2-3, with D possibly matching TRBD2 (5 bases). Trimming stripped 3 bases from V and 3 bases from J, with 14 bases between. The germline CDR1 and CDR2 sequences are SGHRS and YFSETQ. This CDR3 comprises 15 residues. CDR3 coding DNA: TGCGCCAGCAGCTACGGGATTCTTGAGACAGATACGCAGTATTTT. This codes for CASSYGILETDTQYF.

The gene calls are TRBV20-1 and TRBJ2-1, with a possible D match to TRBD2 (6 bases). V lost 3 bases to trimming and J lost 9 bases, with 18 bases between them. The germline V gene has CDR1 DFQATT and CDR2 SNEGSKA (reference sequence). The CDR3 is 14 amino acids. The CDR3 DNA follows: TGCAGTGCTAGTCCTAGCGCCCGGGCAAGTGAGCAGTTCTTC. It specifies CSASPSARASEQFF.

The genes are TRBV10-3 and TRBJ2-1; 8 bases map to TRBD2. The junction had 11 bases not matched to a gene; V was cut back by 10 bases and J by 3 bases. CDR1 ENHRY and CDR2 SYGVKD come from the germline V gene. CDR3 size: 15 residues. The CDR3 here is CATKNESGGYNEQFF. CDR3 DNA: TGTGCCACCAAGAATGAGAGCGGGGGCTACAATGAGCAGTTCTTC.

The genes are TRBV4-1 and TRBJ1-1, with 7 bases that match TRBD1. After removal of 4 bases from V and 1 base from J, the junction contained 9 bases not matched to a gene. Germline V gene sequence: CDR1 MGHRA, CDR2 YSYEKL. The CDR3 is made up of 16 amino acids. The CDR3, as DNA: TGCGCCAGCAGCCCCCGGGACAGAACGCCGAACACTGAAGCTTTCTTT. Translated, it gives CASSPRDRTPNTEAFF.

This rearrangement joins TRBV5-1 to TRBJ1-6; 8 positions agree with TRBD1. Trimming removed 0 bases from V and 6 bases from J; junction bases left unmatched: 2. Germline V gene data show CDR1 as SGHRS and CDR2 as YFSETQ. This CDR3 contains 15 residues. The CDR3: CASSLGTGPNSPLHF. The CDR3 DNA is TGCGCCAGCAGCTTGGGGACAGGGCCTAATTCACCCCTCCACTTT.

The chain joins TRBV11-2 to TRBJ2-3, with TRBD2 matching 13 bases. This CDR3 comprises 16 residues. CDR1 is SGHAT and CDR2 is FQNNGV in the germline V gene. V shed 4 bases, J shed 7 bases, and the junction held 8 bases outside the gene matches. The CDR3: CASSSGTSGMLHTQYF. In DNA form, the CDR3 reads TGTGCCAGCAGCTCGGGGACTAGCGGGATGCTCCATACGCAGTATTTT.

This chain joins TRBV18 and TRBJ1-2, with D possibly being TRBD1 (6 bases). The length of the CDR3 is 15 residues. CDR1 is KGHSH, CDR2 LQKENI, per germline. V was trimmed by 3 bases and J by 1 base, leaving 12 bases between them. CDR3 sequence (DNA): TGTGCCAGCTCACCGGTGCGGACAGATAACTATGGCTACACCTTC. Translation: CASSPVRTDNYGYTF.

This clone has only a few counts. V is TRBV3-1 (or the pseudogene TRBV3-2) and J is TRBJ2-7, with 15 bases that match TRBD2. The germline V gene encodes CDR1 LGHDT and CDR2 YNNKEL (reference sequence). The CDR3 runs 15 residues. Trimming at V came to 4 bases and at J to 5 bases, leaving 3 bases not matched to a gene. This CDR3 is CASSLGTSGRNEQYF. Here the CDR3 DNA reads TGTGCCAGCAGCCTCGGGACTAGCGGGAGGAACGAGCAGTACTTC.

The chain recombines TRBV4-2 with TRBJ2-7; D unclear. The CDR3 length is 14 residues. The V and J ends lost 1 base and 2 bases respectively, with 9 bases between them. The germline gives CDR1 LGHNA, CDR2 YNFKEQ. The CDR3 nucleotides read TGTGCCAGCAGCCAAGGTGGGATTCCCTACGAGCAGTACTTC. Residues: CASSQGGIPYEQYF.

This clone was seen just once. This rearrangement joins TRBV3-1 (or the pseudogene TRBV3-2) to TRBJ2-2, with 10 bases aligning to TRBD2. CDR1 and CDR2 from the germline V gene are LGHDT and YNNKEL (reference sequence). V shed 0 bases and J 5 bases; nucleotides not matched to a gene: 18. The CDR3 is made up of 21 amino acids. CDR3: CASSQDAQGSLLAGETGELFF. CDR3 nucleotide sequence: TGTGCCAGCAGCCAAGATGCGCAGGGTTCTCTCCTAGCGGGGGAAACCGGGGAGCTGTTTTTT.

The V gene is TRBV5-5, the J gene TRBJ1-2; TRBD1 matches 9 bases. V was pared by 0 bases and J by 8 bases, with 5 bases of the junction left unmatched. The CDR3 consists of 14 residues. CDR1 is SGHKS, CDR2 YYEKEE, per germline (reference sequence). The CDR3 here is CASSLAGTGSGYTF. CDR3 sequence (DNA): TGTGCCAGCAGCTTGGCCGGGACAGGGAGCGGCTACACCTTC.

The rearrangement joins TRBV29-1 to TRBJ2-3; D might be TRBD2 (6 bases). The CDR3 covers 15 residues. Germline values: CDR1 SQVTM, CDR2 ANQGSEA. Trimming removed 1 base at V and 5 bases at J, with 16 bases between. The CDR3 region has the DNA TGCAGCGTTGAAGCCCCCGGGAGCTCTGGAGATACGCAGTATTTT. Protein: CSVEAPGSSGDTQYF.

This clone showed up just once. The chain joins TRBV19 to TRBJ2-1; perhaps TRBD2 as D (6 bases). There are 14 residues in the CDR3. V lost 3 bases and J 12 bases, leaving 18 bases between the germline ends. Germline V lookup: CDR1 LNHDA, CDR2 SQIVND (reference sequence). For the CDR3, the DNA is TGTGCCAGTAGTATTGGAGGGAGCACGTTTCGGCAGTTCTTC. It encodes CASSIGGSTFRQFF. Complete variable domain (other parts from reference TRBV19 and TRBJ2-1): DGGITQSPKYLFRKEGQNVTLSCEQNLNHDAMYWYRQDPGQGLRLIYYSQIVNDFQKGDIAEGYSVSREKKESFPLTVTSAQKNPTAFYLCASSIGGSTFRQFFGPGTRLTVL.

The chain employs TRBV20-1 and TRBJ2-1; D remains unclear. This CDR3 spans 14 amino acids. The V and J ends lost 3 bases and 3 bases respectively, with 12 bases between them. Germline V lookup: CDR1 DFQATT, CDR2 SNEGSKA (reference sequence). The DNA for the CDR3 is TGCAGTGCTAGTTCTTGGTTCGGCTACAATGAGCAGTTCTTC. This sequence encodes CSASSWFGYNEQFF.